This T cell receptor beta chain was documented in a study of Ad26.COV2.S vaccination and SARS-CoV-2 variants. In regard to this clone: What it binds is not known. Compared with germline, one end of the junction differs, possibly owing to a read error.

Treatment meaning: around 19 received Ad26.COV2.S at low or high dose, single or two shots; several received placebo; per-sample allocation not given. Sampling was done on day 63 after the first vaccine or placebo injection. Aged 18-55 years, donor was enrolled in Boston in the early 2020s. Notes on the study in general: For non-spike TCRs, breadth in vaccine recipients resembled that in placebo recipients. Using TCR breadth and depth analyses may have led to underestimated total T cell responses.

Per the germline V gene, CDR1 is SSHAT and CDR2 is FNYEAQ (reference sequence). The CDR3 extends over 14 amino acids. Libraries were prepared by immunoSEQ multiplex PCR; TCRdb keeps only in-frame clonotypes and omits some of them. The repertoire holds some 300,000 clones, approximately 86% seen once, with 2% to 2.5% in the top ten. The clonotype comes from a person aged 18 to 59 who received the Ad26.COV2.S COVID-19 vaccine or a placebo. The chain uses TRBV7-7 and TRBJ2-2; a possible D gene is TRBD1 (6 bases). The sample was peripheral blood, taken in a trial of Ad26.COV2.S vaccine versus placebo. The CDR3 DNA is TGTGCTAGCAGCACGGACAGAAACACCGGGGAGCTGTTTTTT. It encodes CASSTDRNTGELFF.